This T cell receptor beta chain was found in a study of regulatory T cells in long-lasting Graves disease. Study in general: Antithyroid drug intake by newly diagnosed Graves' patients had lasted under 3 months. Study-wide results and limits: Compared with new cases, persistent Graves' patients showed reduced TCR diversity.

Construction of TCR beta libraries relied on iRepertoire HTBI primers and on Arm-PCR targeting CDR3 regions. TCRdb passed the multiplex PCR reads through MiXCR, listing each CDR3 protein once. Among around 400,000 distinct CDR3 sequences, 12% were seen once, and the ten largest hold under 20%. V was clipped by 5 bases and J by 4 bases, with 20 bases between them. The CDR3 is made up of 16 amino acids. Germline loops: CDR1 MNHEY, CDR2 SVGEGT. Time point of the sample: newly diagnosed GD, antithyroid drugs for less than 3 months. The TCR library was prepared using RNA isolated from PBMCs. This clonotype was recorded at least ten times. Its cognate antigen is unknown. These data also featured in a second study, about T cells in Graves' hyperthyroidism and ophthalmopathy. That work contributes: Diagnosis relied on clinical symptoms, serum thyroxine and TRAb, thyroid ultrasound and orbital computed tomography.

The sample was peripheral blood mononuclear cells (PBMCs), taken at new diagnosis, from a patient treated with antithyroid drugs. This clonotype was sampled from a woman younger than 35 with Graves disease. The J gene is TRBJ2-5, the V gene TRBV6-2 or TRBV6-3; possible D gene TRBD1, 6 bases. The CDR3 reads CASSRTNQGIRETQYF. For the CDR3, the DNA is TGTGCCAGCAGTCGAACAAATCAGGGGATAAGAGAGACCCAGTACTTC.